Included here is one T cell receptor (beta chain) sequence, with context. J gave up 0 bases and V 5 bases, and 4 bases lay outside the gene matches. The CDR3 loop spans 15 amino acids. Germline loops: CDR1 KGHSH, CDR2 LQKENI. This sample was included in a study of shared clonotypes between healthy human individuals. Every donor, a Caucasian adult, lived in Nashville, Tennessee. Researchers partitioned CD4+ cells into CD45RA+ naive and CD45RA-negative memory subsets. Libraries were prepared by immunoSEQ multiplex PCR; TCRdb keeps only in-frame clonotypes and omits some of them. The sample holds roughly 2.5 million clones, over 85% seen once.

Sequenced input: naive CD4+ T cells sorted from blood. Regarding subset: CD45RA+ positively selected. This chain links TRBV18 with TRBJ1-3; 7 bases are shared with TRBD1. The TCR was taken from a man aged 18 to 30 in good health. CDR3 in amino acids: CASSKQGTSGNTIYF. In DNA form, the CDR3 reads TGTGCCAGCTCAAAACAGGGGACCTCTGGAAACACCATATATTTT. Filled out from reference TRBV18 and TRBJ1-3, the complete variable domain reads NAGVMQNPRHLVRRRGQEARLRCSPMKGHSHVYWYRQLPEEGLKFMVYLQKENIIDESGMPKERFSAEFPKEGPSILRIQQVVRGDSAAYFCASSKQGTSGNTIYFGEGSWLTVV.